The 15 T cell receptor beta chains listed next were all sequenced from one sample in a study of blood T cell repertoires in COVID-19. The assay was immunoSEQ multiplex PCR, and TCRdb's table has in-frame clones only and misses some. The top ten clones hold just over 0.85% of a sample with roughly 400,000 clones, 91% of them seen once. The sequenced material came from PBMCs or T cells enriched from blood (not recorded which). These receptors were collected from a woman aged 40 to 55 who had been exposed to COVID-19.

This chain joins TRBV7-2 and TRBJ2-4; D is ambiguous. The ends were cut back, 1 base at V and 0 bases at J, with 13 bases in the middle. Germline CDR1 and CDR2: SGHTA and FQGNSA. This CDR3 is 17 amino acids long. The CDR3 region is CASSLVDTLLAKNIQYF. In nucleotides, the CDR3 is TGTGCCAGCAGCTTAGTCGACACCCTACTAGCCAAAAACATTCAGTACTTC.

In DNA form, the CDR3 reads TGTGCCAGCGGATACAGGGGGCGAAACTATGGCTACACCTTC. This encodes CASGYRGRNYGYTF. The V and J genes are TRBV7-8 and TRBJ1-2; 9 bases map to TRBD1. V gave up 8 bases and J gave up 2 bases; unmatched junction bases: 6. The CDR3 runs 14 residues. Germline CDR1 SGHVS, CDR2 FQNEAQ.

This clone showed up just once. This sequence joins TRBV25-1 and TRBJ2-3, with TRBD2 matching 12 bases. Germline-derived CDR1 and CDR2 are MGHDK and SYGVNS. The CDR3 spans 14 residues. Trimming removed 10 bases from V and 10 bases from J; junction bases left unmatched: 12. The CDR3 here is CATSPSSGRVPQYF. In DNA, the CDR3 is TGTGCCACCTCCCCTTCTAGCGGGAGGGTCCCGCAGTATTTT.

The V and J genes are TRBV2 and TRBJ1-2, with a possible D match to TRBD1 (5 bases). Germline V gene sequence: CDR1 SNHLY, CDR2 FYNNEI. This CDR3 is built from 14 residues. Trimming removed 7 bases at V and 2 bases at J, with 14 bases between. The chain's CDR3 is CASKAARQNYGYTF. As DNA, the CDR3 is TGTGCCAGCAAAGCCGCAAGACAGAACTATGGCTACACCTTC. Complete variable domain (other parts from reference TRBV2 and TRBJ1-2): EPEVTQTPSHQVTQMGQEVILRCVPISNHLYFYWYRQILGQKVEFLVSFYNNEISEKSEIFDDQFSVERPDGSNFTLKIRSTKLEDSAMYFCASKAARQNYGYTFGSGTRLTVV.

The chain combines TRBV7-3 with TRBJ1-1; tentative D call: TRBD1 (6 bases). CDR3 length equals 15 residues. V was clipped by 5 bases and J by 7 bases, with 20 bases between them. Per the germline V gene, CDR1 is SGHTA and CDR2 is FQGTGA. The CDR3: CASSLRGGGEGEAFF. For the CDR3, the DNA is TGTGCCAGCAGCCTAAGGGGAGGGGGTGAAGGTGAAGCTTTCTTT. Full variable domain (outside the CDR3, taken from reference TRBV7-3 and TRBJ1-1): GAGVSQTPSNKVTEKGKYVELRCDPISGHTALYWYRQSLGQGPEFLIYFQGTGAADDSGLPNDRFFAVRPEGSVSTLKIQRTERGDSAVYLCASSLRGGGEGEAFFGQGTRLTVV.

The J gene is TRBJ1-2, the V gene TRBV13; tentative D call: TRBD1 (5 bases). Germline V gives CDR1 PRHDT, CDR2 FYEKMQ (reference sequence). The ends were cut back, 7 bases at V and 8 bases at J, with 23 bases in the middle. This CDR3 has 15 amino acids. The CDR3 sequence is CASKYGWGPYSGYTF. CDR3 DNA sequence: TGTGCCAGCAAATACGGTTGGGGCCCCTATTCGGGCTACACCTTC.

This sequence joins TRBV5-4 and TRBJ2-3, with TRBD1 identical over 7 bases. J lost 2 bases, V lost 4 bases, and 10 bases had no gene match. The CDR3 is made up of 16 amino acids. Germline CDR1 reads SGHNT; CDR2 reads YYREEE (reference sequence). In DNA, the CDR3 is TGTGCCAGCAGCAAAGGGACAGTTTCCTCCACAGATACGCAGTATTTT. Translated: CASSKGTVSSTDTQYF.

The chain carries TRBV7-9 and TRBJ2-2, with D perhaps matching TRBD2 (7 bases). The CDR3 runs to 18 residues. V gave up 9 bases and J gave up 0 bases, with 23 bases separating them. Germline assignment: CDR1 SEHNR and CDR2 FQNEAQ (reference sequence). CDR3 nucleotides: TGTGCCAGTAGGGAGGGTTGGCGGGGGCCCGCGAACACCGGGGAGCTGTTTTTT. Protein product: CASREGWRGPANTGELFF.

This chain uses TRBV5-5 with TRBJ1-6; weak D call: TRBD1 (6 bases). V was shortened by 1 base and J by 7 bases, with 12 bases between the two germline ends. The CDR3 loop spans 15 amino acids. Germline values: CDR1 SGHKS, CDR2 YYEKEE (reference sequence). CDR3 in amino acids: CASSLPYRENSPLHF. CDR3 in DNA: TGTGCCAGCAGCTTGCCCTACAGGGAGAATTCACCCCTCCACTTT.

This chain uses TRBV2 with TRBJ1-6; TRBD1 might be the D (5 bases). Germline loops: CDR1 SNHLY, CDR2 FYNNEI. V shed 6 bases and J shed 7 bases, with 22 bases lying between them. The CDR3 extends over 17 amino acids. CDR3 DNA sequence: TGTGCCAGCAGCAAACTACCGACAGTGACTAGGAATTCACCCCTCCACTTT. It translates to CASSKLPTVTRNSPLHF.

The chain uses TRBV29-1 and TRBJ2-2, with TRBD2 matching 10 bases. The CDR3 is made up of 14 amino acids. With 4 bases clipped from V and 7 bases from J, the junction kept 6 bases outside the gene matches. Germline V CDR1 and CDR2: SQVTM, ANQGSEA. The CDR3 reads CSVVGTSVSGELFF. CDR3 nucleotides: TGCAGCGTTGTAGGGACTAGCGTCAGCGGGGAGCTGTTTTTT.

CDR3 bases: TGTGCCAGCTCACCAGGCAGGGGCACTGAAGCTTTCTTT. It codes for CASSPGRGTEAFF. The J gene is TRBJ1-1, the V gene TRBV18; tentative D call: TRBD1 (6 bases). The CDR3 has 13 residues. Germline loops: CDR1 KGHSH, CDR2 LQKENI. Trimming pared 2 bases from V and 4 bases from J, leaving 8 bases between.

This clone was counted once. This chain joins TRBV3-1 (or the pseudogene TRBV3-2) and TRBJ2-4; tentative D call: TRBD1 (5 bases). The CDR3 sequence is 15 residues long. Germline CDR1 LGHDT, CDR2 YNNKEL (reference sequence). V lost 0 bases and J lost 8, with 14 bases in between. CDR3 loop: CASSQDIGPRDIQYF. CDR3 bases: TGTGCCAGCAGCCAAGATATCGGCCCCAGGGACATTCAGTACTTC.

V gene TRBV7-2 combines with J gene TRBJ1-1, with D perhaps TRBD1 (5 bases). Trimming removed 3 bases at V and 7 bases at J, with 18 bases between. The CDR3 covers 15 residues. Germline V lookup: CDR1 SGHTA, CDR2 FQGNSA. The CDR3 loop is CASSFGGDRNGEAFF. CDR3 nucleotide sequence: TGTGCCAGCAGCTTTGGGGGGGATCGTAATGGTGAAGCTTTCTTT.

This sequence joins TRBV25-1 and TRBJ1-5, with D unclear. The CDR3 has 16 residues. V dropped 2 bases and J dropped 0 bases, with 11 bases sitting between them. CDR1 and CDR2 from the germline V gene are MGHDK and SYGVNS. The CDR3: CASSEGQLNSNQPQHF. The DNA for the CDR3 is TGTGCCAGCAGTGAAGGGCAGCTAAATAGCAATCAGCCCCAGCATTTT.